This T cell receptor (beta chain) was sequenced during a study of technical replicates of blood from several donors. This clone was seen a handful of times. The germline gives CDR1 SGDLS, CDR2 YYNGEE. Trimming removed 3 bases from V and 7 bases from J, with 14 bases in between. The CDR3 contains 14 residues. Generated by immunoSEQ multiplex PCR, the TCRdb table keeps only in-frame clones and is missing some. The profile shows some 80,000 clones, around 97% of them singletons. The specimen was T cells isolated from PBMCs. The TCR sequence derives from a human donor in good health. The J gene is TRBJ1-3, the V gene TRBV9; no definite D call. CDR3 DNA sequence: TGTGCCAGCAGCGCCACCTCGTTAGCGAACACCATATATTTT. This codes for CASSATSLANTIYF.